This TCR beta chain was obtained from a study of cytomegalovirus exposure and HLA in healthy donors. Notes on this clone: Its antigen is not known.

It was with 60 Vbeta and 13 Jbeta primers that the PCR ran. This table comes from immunoSEQ multiplex PCR, and its TCRdb copy is limited to in-frame clones, with some not included. The table includes approximately 92,000 clones, roughly 80% detected once. The CDR3 is 16 amino acids. With 4 bases removed from V and 0 bases from J, the gap between germline ends came to 13 bases. Germline CDR1 reads SGHNT; CDR2 reads YENEEA. Study results and caveats: Rarity marked most TCR sequences, yet some public TCRs occurred in many donors. Per a prior analysis, the majority of TCR beta V segments were productive roughly 87% or roughly 30% of the time. With further analysis later on, most CMV-associated TCR beta chains appeared HLA-restricted.

The TCR comes from a girl aged 2 to 9 in good health and CMV-seropositive. The sequencing sample was made of PBMCs. The J gene is TRBJ1-5, the V gene TRBV11-3; the D is unclear. The CDR3 sequence is CASSSHPPHSNQPQHF. As DNA, the CDR3 is TGTGCCAGCAGCTCCCATCCTCCACATAGCAATCAGCCCCAGCATTTT.